These 27 T cell receptor beta chains share one sample of origin, sequenced in a study of OX40 agonist ivuxolimab in advanced cancers. The data were produced by immunoSEQ multiplex PCR, yet TCRdb's version contains in-frame clones alone and is incomplete. The sample lists approximately 70,000 clones; 83% were seen once. The sample was CD4+ or CD8+ T cells sorted from blood, taken in a trial of the OX40 agonist ivuxolimab. The source of these receptors is an adult with an advanced solid tumor such as melanoma, head and neck, liver or kidney cancer.

This sequence joins TRBV6-5 and TRBJ1-1, with D possibly being TRBD1 (5 bases). CDR1 and CDR2 from the germline V gene are MNHEY and SVGAGI. The CDR3 extends over 14 amino acids. V shed 0 bases and J shed 2 bases, with 7 bases lying between them. CDR3 DNA: TGTGCCAGCAGTTACTCGGGGGGAAACACTGAAGCTTTCTTT. This codes for CASSYSGGNTEAFF.

This chain connects TRBV15 to TRBJ2-6; 8 positions agree with TRBD1. Germline lookup yields CDR1 LNHNV and CDR2 YYDKDF (reference sequence). The CDR3 has 19 residues. Losses at the gene ends were 0 bases for V and 0 bases for J; bases not matched to a gene: 7. CDR3 residues: CATSRDFGQGYSGANVLTF. The CDR3 DNA sequence: TGTGCCACCAGCAGAGATTTCGGACAGGGTTACTCTGGGGCCAACGTCCTGACTTTC.

Only a few counts were recorded for this clone. The rearrangement joins TRBV5-4 to TRBJ2-7, with D perhaps matching TRBD2 (7 bases). With 0 bases removed from V and 9 bases from J, the gap between germline ends came to 13 bases. CDR1 is SGHNT, CDR2 YYREEE, per germline (reference sequence). The CDR3 totals 13 residues. For the CDR3, the DNA is TGTGCCAGCAGCTTGGCGGGGGGCCGTGGGCAGTACTTC. Residues: CASSLAGGRGQYF.

The CDR3 spells CASTRGGKETQYF. The DNA of the CDR3 is TGTGCCAGCACGCGCGGCGGAAAAGAGACCCAGTACTTC. The genes are TRBV6-1 and TRBJ2-5; D uncertain. Trimming took off 7 bases at V and 3 bases at J, with 12 bases between the two ends. The CDR3 extends over 13 amino acids. Germline CDR1 is MNHNS and CDR2 is SASEGT.

This clone was observed a handful of times. The chain joins TRBV19 to TRBJ2-7, with D perhaps TRBD1 (5 bases). Trimming stripped 10 bases from V and 6 bases from J, with 19 bases between. This CDR3 has 13 residues. Germline CDR1 is LNHDA and CDR2 is SQIVND (reference sequence). CDR3 sequence: CATMGPITGEQYF. CDR3 coding DNA: TGTGCCACCATGGGGCCAATTACGGGCGAGCAGTACTTC.

The chain uses TRBV5-4 and TRBJ1-2, with 7 positions matching TRBD1. The CDR3 is made up of 13 amino acids. CDR1 and CDR2 (germline): SGHNT, YYREEE (reference sequence). V lost 2 bases and J lost 4; bases outside the gene matches: 2. For the CDR3, the DNA is TGTGCCAGCAGCTTCTGGGACAGCTATGGCTACACCTTC. Residues: CASSFWDSYGYTF.

This clone has only one observation. This rearrangement joins TRBV30 to TRBJ1-2; D may be TRBD1 (5 bases). The CDR3 is made up of 14 amino acids. Germline CDR1 and CDR2: GTSNPN and SVGIG (reference sequence). Trimming pared 4 bases from V and 5 bases from J, leaving 17 bases between. The chain's CDR3 is CAWIPRGTGYGYTF. CDR3 in DNA: TGTGCCTGGATCCCCAGAGGGACTGGGTATGGCTACACCTTC.

This clone occurred once. The chain links TRBV4-2 to TRBJ2-3, with 7 bases lining up with TRBD1. V dropped 3 bases and J dropped 2; count of bases not matched to a gene: 2. The germline CDR1 and CDR2 sequences are LGHNA and YNFKEQ. The CDR3 consists of 14 residues. CDR3 residues: CASSQGQSTDTQYF. In DNA form, the CDR3 reads TGTGCCAGCAGCCAGGGACAGTCCACAGATACGCAGTATTTT.

V is TRBV5-6 and J is TRBJ1-3; weak D call: TRBD1 (5 bases). Deletions cut 4 bases from V and 4 bases from J, with 9 bases between. CDR3 length: 13 amino acids. Germline CDR1 SGHDT, CDR2 YYEEEE. The CDR3 sequence is CASSRDGGNTIYF. CDR3 coding DNA: TGTGCCAGCAGCCGGGACGGAGGAAACACCATATATTTT.

The CDR3 reads CASRGGADYGYTF. CDR3 sequence (DNA): TGTGCCAGCAGGGGGGGGGCTGACTATGGCTACACCTTC. The chain joins TRBV2 to TRBJ1-2; tentative D call: TRBD1 (6 bases). CDR1 is SNHLY and CDR2 is FYNNEI in the germline V gene. Trimming took 6 bases from V and 3 from J, leaving 11 bases between them. CDR3 length: 13 residues.

The J gene is TRBJ1-6, the V gene TRBV19, with unresolved D. Per germline, CDR1 LNHDA and CDR2 SQIVND (reference sequence). The CDR3 is 12 residues long. The V and J ends lost 6 bases and 6 bases respectively, with 6 bases between them. CDR3 DNA: TGTGCCAGTAGGGCTGCTAATTCACCCCTCCACTTT. It translates to CASRAANSPLHF.

This chain uses TRBV6-5 with TRBJ2-7, with D possibly TRBD2 on 6 matching bases. Germline CDR1 is MNHEY and CDR2 is SVGAGI. CDR3 length: 12 residues. V was shortened by 2 bases and J by 9 bases, with 11 bases between the two germline ends. The CDR3 nucleotides are TGTGCCAGCAGTTACCCAGGGAGGTGGCAGTACTTC. The encoded protein is CASSYPGRWQYF.

The chain combines TRBV6-5 with TRBJ1-4; D not certain. The germline V and J ends were trimmed by 6 bases and 0 bases, with 8 bases remaining between them. The CDR3 contains 14 residues. Germline lookup yields CDR1 MNHEY and CDR2 SVGAGI. The CDR3 region is CASRGRATNEKLFF. The CDR3 DNA reads as TGTGCCAGCAGGGGTAGGGCAACTAATGAAAAACTGTTTTTT.

V is TRBV6-6 and J is TRBJ1-4, with TRBD1 matching over 11 bases. V trimming: 6 bases; J trimming: 8 bases; junction bases outside the gene matches: 11. Germline V gene sequence: CDR1 MNHNY, CDR2 SVGAGI (reference sequence). The CDR3 totals 16 residues. The CDR3 DNA sequence: TGTGCCAGCAGGCCGGGACAGGGACAGGGGGGAGAAAAACTGTTTTTT. Translation: CASRPGQGQGGEKLFF.

V gene TRBV28 combines with J gene TRBJ1-1, with D tentatively TRBD1 (5 bases). Germline V gene data show CDR1 as MDHEN and CDR2 as SYDVKM. The CDR3 loop spans 17 amino acids. Between the trimmed V and J ends, which lost 2 bases and 5 bases, there was a span of 21 bases. The CDR3 region is CASSLTGRRDRTTEAFF. The CDR3 DNA reads TGTGCCAGCAGTTTAACGGGGCGACGCGACCGAACGACTGAAGCTTTCTTT.

The chain combines TRBV30 with TRBJ1-2, with D unresolved. The germline V and J ends were trimmed by 6 bases and 4 bases, with 18 bases remaining between them. This CDR3 has 14 amino acids. Germline V gene lookup returns CDR1 GTSNPN and CDR2 SVGIG (reference sequence). The chain's CDR3 is CACPTRFFSYGYTF. DNA for the CDR3: TGTGCCTGTCCCACCCGTTTCTTTTCCTATGGCTACACCTTC. The full variable domain, its missing parts supplied by reference TRBV30 and TRBJ1-2, is SQTIHQWPATLVQPVGSPLSLECTVEGTSNPNLYWYRQAAGRGLQLLFYSVGIGQISSEVPQNLSASRPQDRQFILSSKKLLLSDSGFYLCACPTRFFSYGYTFGSGTRLTVV.

The chain is built from TRBV2 and TRBJ2-1; TRBD1 agrees at 10 bases. This CDR3 is built from 15 residues. The V and J ends lost 2 bases and 7 bases, in that order; junction bases with no gene match: 5. Germline V lookup: CDR1 SNHLY, CDR2 FYNNEI. The CDR3 DNA reads as TGTGCCAGCAGTGAAAGGACAGGGGGGAGTAATGAGCAGTTCTTC. Encoded protein: CASSERTGGSNEQFF.

V is TRBV7-2 and J is TRBJ2-7, with D maybe TRBD2 (5 bases). This CDR3 spans 14 amino acids. Germline CDR1 reads SGHTA; CDR2 reads FQGNSA. Trimming stripped 1 base from V and 6 bases from J, with 13 bases between. CDR3 in DNA: TGTGCCAGCAGCTTAGGTTGGCAGAGCGGCGAGCAGTACTTC. Protein product: CASSLGWQSGEQYF.

The chain uses TRBV7-8 and TRBJ2-1, with D uncertain. The CDR3 sequence is 13 residues long. In germline, CDR1 is SGHVS, CDR2 FQNEAQ. The germline V and J ends were trimmed by 5 bases and 11 bases, with 16 bases remaining between them. The CDR3 coding sequence is TGTGCCAGCAGCCCCGTCGTACCTACCAAGCAGTTCTTC. This sequence encodes CASSPVVPTKQFF.

This sequence joins TRBV5-8 and TRBJ1-1; TRBD1 matches 7 bases. The CDR3 covers 14 residues. Germline V gene lookup returns CDR1 SGHTS and CDR2 YDEGEE. The junction had 9 bases not matched to a gene; V was cut back by 7 bases and J by 3 bases. The CDR3 region is CASFGQAYHTEAFF. CDR3 nucleotides: TGTGCCAGCTTCGGACAGGCGTACCACACTGAAGCTTTCTTT.

This chain uses TRBV11-2 with TRBJ2-5, with 9 bases that match TRBD2. In germline, CDR1 is SGHAT, CDR2 FQNNGV. The ends lost 4 bases at V and 7 bases at J; junction bases unmatched: 16. This CDR3 contains 17 residues. CDR3 bases: TGTGCCAGCAGCTCCTCACTAGCGGGTAGTCTTGTTGCGACCCAGTACTTC. This encodes CASSSSLAGSLVATQYF.

V is TRBV5-1 and J is TRBJ1-1; D gene uncertain. CDR3 length: 15 amino acids. V dropped 4 bases and J dropped 1 base, with 14 bases sitting between them. In germline, CDR1 is SGHRS, CDR2 YFSETQ. The CDR3 protein is CASSAQAPENTEAFF. The CDR3 DNA follows: TGCGCCAGCAGCGCGCAGGCCCCTGAGAACACTGAAGCTTTCTTT.

Written as DNA, the CDR3 is TGTGCCAGCAGTGAAGCCAGCAGGGTCGACAACGGGGAGCTGTTTTTT. This translates into CASSEASRVDNGELFF. The V call is TRBV6-1, the J call TRBJ2-2, with D possibly TRBD1 on 5 matching bases. CDR3 length: 16 residues. V lost 0 bases to trimming and J lost 7 bases, with 15 bases between them. Germline loops: CDR1 MNHNS, CDR2 SASEGT.

This chain joins TRBV14 and TRBJ1-1; no firm D call. The CDR3 length is 15 residues. CDR1 and CDR2 (germline): SGHDN, FVKESK. Trimming took off 0 bases at V and 2 bases at J, with 10 bases between the two ends. CDR3 in DNA: TGTGCCAGCAGCCAAGATGGGCGGGGTAACACTGAAGCTTTCTTT. Translation gives CASSQDGRGNTEAFF.

The chain couples TRBV28 to TRBJ1-6; 9 bases map to TRBD1. The junction had 5 bases not matched to a gene; V was cut back by 5 bases and J by 6 bases. Germline lookup yields CDR1 MDHEN and CDR2 SYDVKM. This CDR3 region has 15 residues. The CDR3: CASSQDRGFNSPLHF. Written as DNA, the CDR3 is TGTGCCAGCAGTCAGGACAGGGGTTTTAATTCACCCCTCCACTTT.

The chain employs TRBV7-9 and TRBJ1-2; D gene uncertain. The germline gives CDR1 SEHNR, CDR2 FQNEAQ (reference sequence). The V end was cut by 1 base, the J end by 6 bases, with 12 bases between. The CDR3 is 14 amino acids. The chain's CDR3 is CASSLGWAIDGYTF. The CDR3 nucleotides are TGTGCCAGCAGCTTAGGATGGGCTATTGATGGCTACACCTTC.

This chain connects TRBV10-3 to TRBJ1-6; D remains ambiguous. This CDR3 has 15 residues. Per germline, CDR1 ENHRY and CDR2 SYGVKD. The V and J ends lost 6 bases and 0 bases respectively, with 9 bases between them. The CDR3 here is CAISHRSSYNSPLHF. The CDR3 DNA reads as TGTGCCATCAGCCATAGGAGCTCCTATAATTCACCCCTCCACTTT.